This TCR beta chain originates from a study of control samples from healthy donors and cancer patients. A remark on this clone: Germline is not matched at one junction end, which may reflect a read error.

Germline V gene sequence: CDR1 SGHRS, CDR2 YFSETQ. The CDR3 is 13 residues long. TCRdb keeps only in-frame clones here, not all; method: immunoSEQ multiplex PCR. The table shows fewer than 200,000 clones, with 93% occurring only once. The chain uses TRBV5-1 and TRBJ2-7, with D tentatively TRBD2 (6 bases). The sequenced sample was blood. The receptor's source is a woman aged 55 to 70 in good health. The CDR3 DNA reads TGCGCCAGCACTTTGGGGGGACTTGGCTCATTAAACTTC. Its protein product is CASTLGGLGSLNF.